This record looks at one T cell receptor (beta chain) sequence and its context. There is no known antigen for this receptor. Qualities for individual bases were not recorded, and no much larger clone is one base off. CDR1 and CDR2 were assigned from the germline V gene as SGHRS and YFSETQ. Here V drops 4 bases and J drops 6 bases, and the junction holds 12 bases not matched to any gene. The CDR3 goes from the cysteine to the phenylalanine over 16 residues. The kept DNA is CDR3 alone, 48 bases in frame from the first base. The data derive from a study of T cell responses to AZD1222 COVID-19 vaccine (dated by TCRdb to 2020 to 2023). In the study overall: TCR sequencing was performed for 230 to 250 trial participants, of whom around 210 were given two doses of AZD1222 and roughly 25 were given two doses of MenACWY control vaccine. Trial participants were enrolled by age into 18-55, 56-69 and 70-plus year subgroups, with about 150, 28 and 57 TCR-sequenced participants respectively. What the work shows at the level of the full study, not this receptor alone: No day 14 peak-response samples were available, so repertoires were characterized only after the peak T cell response. After two AZD1222 doses, spike-specific TCR breadth and depth were significantly higher than at day 0 and than in MenACWY recipients. Conclusions about previously exposed vaccinees are limited, since just a handful of AZD1222 recipients were seropositive for SARS-CoV-2 at baseline. In the small 56-69-year group, the increase in depth fell short of significance, most likely because of low power. Epitopes outside the regions mutated in the B.1.351 and B.1.1.7 variants were reportedly recognized by nearly half of the unique spike-specific TCRs. Participants were mostly white British and included more females than males, and it was suggested by the authors that clonal diversity may have been underestimated. CD4 TCRs associated with the vaccine covered the entire spike protein, and the dominant responses were in regions 160-218 and 743-854.

The CDR3 regions of human TCRbeta chains were analyzed by immunosequencing. The source study handled its data this way. Repertoire TCRs were checked for matches against a reference library of SARS-CoV-2-specific TCRs that had been generated using the MIRA antigen-specificity platform. Breadth was defined as the fraction of unique TCRs that were SARS-CoV-2-associated, and depth was defined as the fraction of total T cells that were SARS-CoV-2-associated. Using the MIRA data, every spike-specific TCR was mapped to the spike region that the TCR reacted to and assigned to either a CD4 or a CD8 class. Log10-transformed breadth and depth values were compared by one-way ANOVA with Sidak's multiple comparisons tests. TCRdb took over this immuneACCESS table, retaining in-frame rearrangements with V and J assigned. Such tables are incomplete; in checked studies, under half of the missing clones stem from an unresolved V gene, and the remainder is unexplained. V, J and clone size are those of that table, while D and trimming were read from the DNA. The sample records some 100,000 clones, approximately 89% of which are singletons. Under 4.5% of the sample rests with the top ten.

Read against the paper, the sample's time point label means: baseline before first vaccination. The meaning of the sample's treatment or condition label: meningococcal conjugate vaccine given as trial control. The vaccinee samples were drawn from two UK trials, COV001 and COV002, one of which was a single-blind randomized controlled phase 2/3 trial testing AZD1222 (ChAdOx1 nCoV-19) in healthy adults. Trial participant PBMC samples were collected at day 0 and day 28 after the second dose for TCRbeta chain sequencing. This specimen consisted of peripheral blood, obtained on day 0 of MenACWY control vaccination. The receptor's source is an adult in good health. The chain is assembled from TRBV5-1 and TRBJ2-1, with TRBD2 matching 8 junction bases. DNA sequence: TGCGCCAGCAGCCTCTCGGGACTAGTTCCTTCCAATGAGCAGTTCTTC. Its coded protein is CASSLSGLVPSNEQFF. Outside the CDR3, residues come from the reference TRBV5-1 and TRBJ2-1 proteins, so the full variable domain is: KAGVTQTPRYLIKTRGQQVTLSCSPISGHRSVSWYQQTPGQGLQFLFEYFSETQRNKGNFPGRFSGRQFSNSRSEMNVSTLELGDSALYLCASSLSGLVPSNEQFFGPGTRLTVL.